This TCR beta chain was obtained from a study of CD8 T cells in Susac syndrome. Trimming left V 0 bases short and J 6 bases short, with 12 bases between. The CDR3 covers 14 residues. Germline-derived CDR1 and CDR2 are SGHNT and YYREEE (reference sequence). The RNA, about 0.45 to 1 ug, was put through reverse transcription using random hexamers. Amplification of TCR beta CDR3 by immunoSEQ multiplex PCR spanned 54 Vbeta and 13 Jbeta. TCRdb fed the immunoSEQ multiplex PCR reads into MiXCR, producing one record per CDR3 protein. The data contain 300,000 or so distinct CDR3 sequences, about 91% of them singletons. Sequencing targeted TCR beta in T cells from blood (CD8+ and CD4+). The multiple sclerosis controls comprised treatment-naive patients whose relapsing-remitting disease was stable or active. TEMRA cells were FACS-enriched, and CD8+ and CD4+ T cells were isolated negatively.

The V and J genes are TRBV5-4 and TRBJ1-1; D not certain. Material for sequencing was CD4+ T cells from PBMCs. This TCR was recovered from a human donor with multiple sclerosis. DNA for the CDR3: TGTGCCAGCAGCTTGGGTATAGGATCTGCTGAAGCTTTCTTT. This gives the protein CASSLGIGSAEAFF.